This TCR beta chain emerged from a study of shared clonotypes between healthy human individuals. Regarding the study as a whole: Limited genetic and exposure-history diversity came from having few donors. Some clonotypes were shared by all four sorted-subset donors, while others were not shared. The non-shared ones had lower generation probabilities than the shared ones.

In this sample, this clone turned up once. What it recognizes is unknown. CD45RA-negative memory and CD45RA+ naive subsets were split from the CD4+ cells. CDR1 is ENHRY, CDR2 SYGVKD, per germline. J was trimmed by 0 bases and V by 4 bases; bases with no gene match: 13. The CDR3 is 18 amino acids. The assay was immunoSEQ multiplex PCR, and TCRdb's table has in-frame clones only and misses some. This sample yields over 2 million clones, of which just under 95% are seen a single time; about 0.41% belongs to the top ten. The sequence derives from a man between 18 and 35 years old in good health. Some clones in this sample may be carry-over from other donors' samples. The chain carries TRBV10-3 and TRBJ2-3; 7 nucleotides line up with TRBD2. The sequenced sample was naive CD4+ T cells from PBMCs. Subset indicated: CD45RA+ positively selected. The DNA of the CDR3 is TGTGCCATCAGTGGCCTGGGGGGGACTACTCCTAGCACAGATACGCAGTATTTT. Amino acid sequence: CAISGLGGTTPSTDTQYF.